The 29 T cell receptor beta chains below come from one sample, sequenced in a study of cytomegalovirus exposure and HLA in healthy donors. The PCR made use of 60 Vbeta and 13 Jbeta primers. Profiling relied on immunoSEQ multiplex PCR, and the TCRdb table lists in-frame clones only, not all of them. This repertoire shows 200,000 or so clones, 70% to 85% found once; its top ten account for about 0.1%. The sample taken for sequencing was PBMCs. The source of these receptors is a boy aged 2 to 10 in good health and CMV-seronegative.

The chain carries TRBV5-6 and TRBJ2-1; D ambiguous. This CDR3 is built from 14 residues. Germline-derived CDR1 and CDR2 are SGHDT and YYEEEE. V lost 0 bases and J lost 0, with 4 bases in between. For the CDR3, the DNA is TGTGCCAGCAGCTTGGGGAGCTCCTACAATGAGCAGTTCTTC. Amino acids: CASSLGSSYNEQFF.

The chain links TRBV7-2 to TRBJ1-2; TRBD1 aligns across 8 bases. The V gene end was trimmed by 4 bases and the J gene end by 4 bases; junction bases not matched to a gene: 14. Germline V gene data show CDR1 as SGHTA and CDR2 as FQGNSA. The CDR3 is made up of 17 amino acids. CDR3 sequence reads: CASSSSQIQGASYGYTF. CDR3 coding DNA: TGTGCCAGCAGCTCCAGCCAGATTCAGGGGGCTAGCTATGGCTACACCTTC.

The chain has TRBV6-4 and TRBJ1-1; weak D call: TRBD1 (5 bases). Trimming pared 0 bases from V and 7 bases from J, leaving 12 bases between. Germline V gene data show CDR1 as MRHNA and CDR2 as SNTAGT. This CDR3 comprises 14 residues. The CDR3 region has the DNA TGTGCCAGCAGTGACTCCGGTACAAGGGGTGAAGCTTTCTTT. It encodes CASSDSGTRGEAFF.

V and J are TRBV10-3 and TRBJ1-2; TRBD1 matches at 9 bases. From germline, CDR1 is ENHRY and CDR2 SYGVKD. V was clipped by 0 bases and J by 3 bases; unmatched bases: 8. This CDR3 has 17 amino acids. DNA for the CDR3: TGTGCCATCAGTGAGTCCCCCGGGACAGGGCTCTACTATGGCTACACCTTC. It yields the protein CAISESPGTGLYYGYTF.

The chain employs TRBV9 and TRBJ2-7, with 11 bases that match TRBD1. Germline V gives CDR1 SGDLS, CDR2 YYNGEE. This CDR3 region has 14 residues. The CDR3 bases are TGTGCGTCACGAAGGGGACAGGGGGCCTACGAGCAGTACTTC. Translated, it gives CASRRGQGAYEQYF.

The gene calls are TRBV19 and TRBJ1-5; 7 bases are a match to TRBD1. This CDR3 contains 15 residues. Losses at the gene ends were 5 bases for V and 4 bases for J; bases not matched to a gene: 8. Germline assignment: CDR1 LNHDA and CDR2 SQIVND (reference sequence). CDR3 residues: CASSPRDRLNQPQHF. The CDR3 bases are TGTGCCAGTAGTCCCAGGGACAGACTTAATCAGCCCCAGCATTTT.

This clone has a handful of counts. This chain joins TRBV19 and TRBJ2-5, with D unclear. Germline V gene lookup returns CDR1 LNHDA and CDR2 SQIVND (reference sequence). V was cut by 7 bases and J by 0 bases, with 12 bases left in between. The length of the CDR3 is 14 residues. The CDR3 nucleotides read TGTGCCAGTAACCCGTCGGTGTACCAAGAGACCCAGTACTTC. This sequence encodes CASNPSVYQETQYF.

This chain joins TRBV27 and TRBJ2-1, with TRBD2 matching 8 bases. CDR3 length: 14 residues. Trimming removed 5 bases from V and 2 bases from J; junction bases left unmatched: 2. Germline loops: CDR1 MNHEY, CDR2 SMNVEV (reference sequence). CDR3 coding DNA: TGTGCCAGCAGTGCGGGACTAGCCTACAATGAGCAGTTCTTC. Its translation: CASSAGLAYNEQFF.

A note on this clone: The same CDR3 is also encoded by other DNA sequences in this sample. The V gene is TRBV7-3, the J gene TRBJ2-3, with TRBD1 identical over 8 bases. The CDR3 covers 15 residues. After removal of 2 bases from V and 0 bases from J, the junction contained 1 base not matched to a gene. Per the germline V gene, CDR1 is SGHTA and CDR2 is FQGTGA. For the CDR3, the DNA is TGTGCCAGCAGCTTAGGGACAGGTAGCACAGATACGCAGTATTTT. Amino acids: CASSLGTGSTDTQYF.

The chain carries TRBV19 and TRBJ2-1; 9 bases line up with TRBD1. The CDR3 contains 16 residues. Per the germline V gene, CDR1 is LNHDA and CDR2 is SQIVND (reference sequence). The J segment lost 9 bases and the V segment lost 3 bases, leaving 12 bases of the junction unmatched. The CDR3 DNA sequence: TGTGCCAGTAGTATCATCCCCGGGACAGGGAGCGGTGAGCAGTTCTTC. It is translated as CASSIIPGTGSGEQFF. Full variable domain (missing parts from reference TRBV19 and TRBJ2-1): DGGITQSPKYLFRKEGQNVTLSCEQNLNHDAMYWYRQDPGQGLRLIYYSQIVNDFQKGDIAEGYSVSREKKESFPLTVTSAQKNPTAFYLCASSIIPGTGSGEQFFGPGTRLTVL.

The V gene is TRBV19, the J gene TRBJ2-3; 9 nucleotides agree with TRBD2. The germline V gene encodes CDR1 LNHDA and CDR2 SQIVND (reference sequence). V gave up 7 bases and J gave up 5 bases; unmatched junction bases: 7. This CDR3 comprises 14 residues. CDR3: CASTAGGVLDTQYF. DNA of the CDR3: TGTGCCAGTACTGCGGGGGGGGTCCTAGATACGCAGTATTTT. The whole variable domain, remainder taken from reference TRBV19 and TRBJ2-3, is DGGITQSPKYLFRKEGQNVTLSCEQNLNHDAMYWYRQDPGQGLRLIYYSQIVNDFQKGDIAEGYSVSREKKESFPLTVTSAQKNPTAFYLCASTAGGVLDTQYFGPGTRLTVL.

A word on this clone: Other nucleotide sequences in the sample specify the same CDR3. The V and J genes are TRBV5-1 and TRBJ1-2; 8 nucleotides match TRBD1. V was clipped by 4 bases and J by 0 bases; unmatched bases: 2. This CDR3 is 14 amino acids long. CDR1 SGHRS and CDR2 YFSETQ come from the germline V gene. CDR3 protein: CASSAQGANYGYTF. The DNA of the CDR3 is TGCGCCAGCAGCGCACAGGGGGCTAACTATGGCTACACCTTC.

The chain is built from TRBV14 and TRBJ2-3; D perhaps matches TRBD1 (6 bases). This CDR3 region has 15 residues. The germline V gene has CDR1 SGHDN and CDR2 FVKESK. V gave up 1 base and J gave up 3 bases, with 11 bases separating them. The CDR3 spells CASSQGGPLTDTQYF. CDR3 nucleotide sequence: TGTGCCAGCAGCCAAGGGGGGCCTCTGACAGATACGCAGTATTTT.

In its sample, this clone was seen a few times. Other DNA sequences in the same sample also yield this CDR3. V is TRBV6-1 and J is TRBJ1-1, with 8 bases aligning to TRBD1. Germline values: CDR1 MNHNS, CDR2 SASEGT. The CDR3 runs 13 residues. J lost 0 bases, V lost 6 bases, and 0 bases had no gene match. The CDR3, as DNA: TGTGCCAGCAGGGACAGGGTGAACACTGAAGCTTTCTTT. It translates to CASRDRVNTEAFF.

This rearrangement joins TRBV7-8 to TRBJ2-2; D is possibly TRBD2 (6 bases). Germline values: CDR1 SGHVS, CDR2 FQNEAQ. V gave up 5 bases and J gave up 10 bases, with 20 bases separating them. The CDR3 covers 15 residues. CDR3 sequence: CASSPAAGLTEELFF. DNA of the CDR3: TGTGCCAGCAGCCCCGCTGCGGGGCTGACGGAGGAGCTGTTTTTT.

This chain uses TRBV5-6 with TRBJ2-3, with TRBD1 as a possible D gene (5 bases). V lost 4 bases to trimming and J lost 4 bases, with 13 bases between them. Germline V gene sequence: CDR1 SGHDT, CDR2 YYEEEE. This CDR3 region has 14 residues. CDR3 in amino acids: CASSNSGWADTQYF. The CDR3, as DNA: TGTGCCAGCAGCAACTCAGGGTGGGCAGATACGCAGTATTTT.

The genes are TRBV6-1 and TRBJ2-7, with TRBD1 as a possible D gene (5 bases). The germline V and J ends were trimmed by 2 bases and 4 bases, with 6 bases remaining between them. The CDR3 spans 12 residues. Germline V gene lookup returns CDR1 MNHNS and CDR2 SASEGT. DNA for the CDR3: TGTGCCAGCAGTGAAAGGGGATACGAGCAGTACTTC. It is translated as CASSERGYEQYF.

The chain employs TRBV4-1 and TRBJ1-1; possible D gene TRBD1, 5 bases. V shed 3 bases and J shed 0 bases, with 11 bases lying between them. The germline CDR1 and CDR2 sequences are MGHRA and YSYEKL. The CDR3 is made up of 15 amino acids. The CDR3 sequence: CASSQGGSMNTEAFF. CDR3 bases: TGCGCCAGCAGCCAGGGGGGAAGTATGAACACTGAAGCTTTCTTT.

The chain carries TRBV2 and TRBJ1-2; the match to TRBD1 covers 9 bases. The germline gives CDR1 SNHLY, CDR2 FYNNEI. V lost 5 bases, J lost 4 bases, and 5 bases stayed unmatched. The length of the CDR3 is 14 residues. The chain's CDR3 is CASSPTGGGYGYTF. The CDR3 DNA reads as TGTGCCAGCAGTCCTACAGGGGGCGGCTATGGCTACACCTTC.

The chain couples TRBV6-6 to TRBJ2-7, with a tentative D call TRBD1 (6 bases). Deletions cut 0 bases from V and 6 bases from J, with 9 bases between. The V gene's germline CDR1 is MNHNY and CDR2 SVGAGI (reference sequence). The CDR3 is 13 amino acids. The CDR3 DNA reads TGTGCCAGCAGTTACTCGGGGGCCTCCGAGCAGTACTTC. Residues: CASSYSGASEQYF.

The CDR3 protein is CASSFTLPEFGNTIYF. CDR3 in DNA: TGTGCCAGCAGCTTTACCTTACCCGAGTTTGGAAACACCATATATTTT. This chain links TRBV7-9 with TRBJ1-3; D is unclear. Germline CDR1 and CDR2: SEHNR and FQNEAQ (reference sequence). V lost 3 bases to trimming and J lost 3 bases, with 15 bases between them. The CDR3 has 16 residues.

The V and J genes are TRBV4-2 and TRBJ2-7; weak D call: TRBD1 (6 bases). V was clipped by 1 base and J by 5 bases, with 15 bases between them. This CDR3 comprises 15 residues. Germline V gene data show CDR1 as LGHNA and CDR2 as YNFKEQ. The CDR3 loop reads CASSQGARGVHEQYF. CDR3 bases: TGTGCCAGCAGCCAAGGAGCCAGGGGTGTCCACGAGCAGTACTTC.

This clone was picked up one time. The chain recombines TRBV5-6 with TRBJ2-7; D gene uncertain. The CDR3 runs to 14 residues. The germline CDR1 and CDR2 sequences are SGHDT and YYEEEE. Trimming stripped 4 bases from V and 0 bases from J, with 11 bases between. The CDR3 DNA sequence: TGTGCCAGCAGCCCCATGAGATCCTCCTACGAGCAGTACTTC. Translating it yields CASSPMRSSYEQYF.

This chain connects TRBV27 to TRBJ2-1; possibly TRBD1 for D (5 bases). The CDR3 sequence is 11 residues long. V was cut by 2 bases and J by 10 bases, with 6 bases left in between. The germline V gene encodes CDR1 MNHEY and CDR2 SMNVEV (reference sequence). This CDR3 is CASSLGAEQFF. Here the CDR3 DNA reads TGTGCCAGCAGTTTAGGGGCAGAGCAGTTCTTC.

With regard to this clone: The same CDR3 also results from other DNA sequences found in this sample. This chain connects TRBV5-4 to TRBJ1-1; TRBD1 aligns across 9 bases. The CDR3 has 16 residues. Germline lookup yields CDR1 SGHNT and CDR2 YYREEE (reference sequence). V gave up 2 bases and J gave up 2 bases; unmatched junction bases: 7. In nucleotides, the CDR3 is TGTGCCAGCAGCTTCCAAACAGGGGGCACAAACACTGAAGCTTTCTTT. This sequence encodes CASSFQTGGTNTEAFF. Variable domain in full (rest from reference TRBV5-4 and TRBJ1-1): ETGVTQSPTHLIKTRGQQVTLRCSSQSGHNTVSWYQQALGQGPQFIFQYYREEENGRGNFPPRFSGLQFPNYSSELNVNALELDDSALYLCASSFQTGGTNTEAFFGQGTRLTVV.

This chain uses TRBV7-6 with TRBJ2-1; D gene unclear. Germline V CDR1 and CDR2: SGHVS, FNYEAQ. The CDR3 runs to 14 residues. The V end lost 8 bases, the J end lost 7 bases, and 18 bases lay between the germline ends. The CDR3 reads CASGSGKSTNEQFF. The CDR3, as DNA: TGTGCCAGCGGGTCAGGAAAAAGTACGAATGAGCAGTTCTTC.

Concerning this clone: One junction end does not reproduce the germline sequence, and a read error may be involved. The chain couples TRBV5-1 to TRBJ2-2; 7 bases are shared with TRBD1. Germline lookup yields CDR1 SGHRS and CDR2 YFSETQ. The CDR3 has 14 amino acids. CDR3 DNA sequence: TGCGCCAGCACGCTGACAGGGTCCACCGAGGAGCTGTTTTTT. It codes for CASTLTGSTEELFF.

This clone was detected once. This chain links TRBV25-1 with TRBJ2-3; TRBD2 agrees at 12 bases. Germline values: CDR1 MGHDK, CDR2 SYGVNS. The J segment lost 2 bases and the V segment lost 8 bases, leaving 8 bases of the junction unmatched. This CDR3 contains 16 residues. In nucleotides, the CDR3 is TGTGCCAGCGGGGCTGGACTAGCGGGGTACACAGATACGCAGTATTTT. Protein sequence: CASGAGLAGYTDTQYF. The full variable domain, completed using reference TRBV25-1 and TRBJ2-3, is EADIYQTPRYLVIGTGKKITLECSQTMGHDKMYWYQQDPGMELHLIHYSYGVNSTEKGDLSSESTVSRIRTEHFPLTLESARPSHTSQYLCASGAGLAGYTDTQYFGPGTRLTVL.

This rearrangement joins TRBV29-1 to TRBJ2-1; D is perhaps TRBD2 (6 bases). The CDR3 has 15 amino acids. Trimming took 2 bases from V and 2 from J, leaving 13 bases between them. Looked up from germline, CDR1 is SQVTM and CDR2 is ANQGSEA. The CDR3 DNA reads TGCAGCGTTGAAATCTTGGCTAGCGCCTACAATGAGCAGTTCTTC. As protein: CSVEILASAYNEQFF.